The entry below gives a single T cell receptor (beta chain) sequence along with its context. This sample stems from a study of blood T cells in healthy people across ages. A second about 6 to 11 cycle PCR used barcoded and J-beta primers. TCRdb re-analysed the 5' RACE reads in MiXCR, keeping a single row per CDR3 protein. The data show 600,000 to 800,000 distinct CDR3 sequences, roughly half seen once. Trimming stripped 4 bases from V and 0 bases from J, with 8 bases between. Per germline, CDR1 SGHRS and CDR2 YFSETQ. The CDR3 totals 14 residues. The rearrangement links TRBV5-1 to TRBJ1-3; D unclear. The sequenced sample consisted of blood. This sequence originates from a woman at least 80 years old in good health. The CDR3 is CASSVSYSGNTIYF. The DNA for the CDR3 is TGCGCCAGCAGCGTCAGTTACTCTGGAAACACCATATATTTT.